This paragraph covers one T cell receptor (beta chain) sequence. What it binds is unknown. The identical CDR3 is also encoded by other nucleotide sequences in the sample. These data come from a study of shared clonotypes between healthy human individuals. Findings of the study overall: Sequencing depth was a factor that was expected to affect clonotype sharing among donors.

Genomic DNA (from each subset) was split evenly across several immunoSEQ plates. The table came from immunoSEQ multiplex PCR; TCRdb's copy has only in-frame clones and leaves some out. This table holds around 550,000 clones, around 96% found once. Naive CD8 populations comprised CD45RO-negative cells positively selected for CCR7, excluding terminally differentiated effector memory CD45RA+ cells. This CDR3 contains 13 residues. Trimming removed 1 base at V and 10 bases at J, with 11 bases between. The germline V gene has CDR1 MGHRA and CDR2 YSYEKL. The clonotype originates from a woman aged 25 to 39 in good health. The chain combines TRBV4-1 with TRBJ2-1, with D maybe TRBD2 (6 bases). The specimen sequenced was naive CD8+ T cells sorted from blood. CDR3 sequence: CASSQGPSDEQFF. The CDR3 nucleotides are TGCGCCAGCAGCCAAGGACCTAGCGACGAGCAGTTCTTC.